This TCR beta chain stems from a study of blood T cell repertoires in COVID-19. This clone has only one observation. TCRdb keeps only in-frame clones here, not all; method: immunoSEQ multiplex PCR. The sample holds 84,000 or so clones; about four fifths are singletons and the top ten take roughly 6.3%. In germline, CDR1 is MNHNS, CDR2 SASEGT. V lost 2 bases and J lost 5, with 9 bases in between. The CDR3 runs to 13 residues. This TCR derives from a man between 65 and 79 years old with COVID-19, enrolled during active disease. Input material: peripheral blood. The genes are TRBV6-1 and TRBJ1-2; unclear D gene. CDR3 nucleotide sequence: TGTGCCAGCAGTGAACAGGATCTTTATGGCTACACCTTC. Amino acids: CASSEQDLYGYTF.